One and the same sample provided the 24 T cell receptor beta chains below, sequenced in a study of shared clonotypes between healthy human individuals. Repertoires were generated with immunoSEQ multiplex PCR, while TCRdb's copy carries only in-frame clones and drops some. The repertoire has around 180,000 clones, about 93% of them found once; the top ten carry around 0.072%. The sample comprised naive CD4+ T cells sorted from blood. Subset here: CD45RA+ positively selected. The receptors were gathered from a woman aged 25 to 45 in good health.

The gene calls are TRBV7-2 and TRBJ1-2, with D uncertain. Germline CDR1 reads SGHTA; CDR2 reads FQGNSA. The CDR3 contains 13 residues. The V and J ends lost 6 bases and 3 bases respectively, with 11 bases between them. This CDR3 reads CASRPLNHYGYTF. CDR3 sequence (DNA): TGTGCCAGCAGGCCCCTCAATCACTATGGCTACACCTTC.

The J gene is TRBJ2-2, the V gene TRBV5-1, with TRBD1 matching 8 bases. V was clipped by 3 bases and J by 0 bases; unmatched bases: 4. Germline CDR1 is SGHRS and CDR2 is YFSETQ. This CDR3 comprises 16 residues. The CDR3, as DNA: TGCGCCAGCAGCTCGCGGACAGGGTCGAACACCGGGGAGCTGTTTTTT. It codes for CASSSRTGSNTGELFF.

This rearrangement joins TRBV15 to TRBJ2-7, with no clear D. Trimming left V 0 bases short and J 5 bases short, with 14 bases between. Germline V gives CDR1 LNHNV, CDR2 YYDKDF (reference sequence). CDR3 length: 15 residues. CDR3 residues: CATSRDESGFDEQYF. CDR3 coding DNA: TGTGCCACCAGCAGAGATGAATCAGGTTTCGACGAGCAGTACTTC. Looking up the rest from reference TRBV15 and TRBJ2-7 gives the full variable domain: DAMVIQNPRYQVTQFGKPVTLSCSQTLNHNVMYWYQQKSSQAPKLLFHYYDKDFNNEADTPDNFQSRRPNTSFCFLDIRSPGLGDTAMYLCATSRDESGFDEQYFGPGTRLTVT.

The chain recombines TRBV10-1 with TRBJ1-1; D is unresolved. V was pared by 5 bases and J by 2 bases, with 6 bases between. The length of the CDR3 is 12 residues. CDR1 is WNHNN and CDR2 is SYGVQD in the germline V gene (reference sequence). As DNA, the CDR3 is TGCGCCAGCAGTAAGGGAAACACTGAAGCTTTCTTT. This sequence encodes CASSKGNTEAFF.

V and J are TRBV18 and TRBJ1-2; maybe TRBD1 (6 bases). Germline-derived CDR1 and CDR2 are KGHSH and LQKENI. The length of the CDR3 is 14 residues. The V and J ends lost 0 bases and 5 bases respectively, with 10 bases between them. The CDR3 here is CASSPPHRAYGYTF. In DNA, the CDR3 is TGTGCCAGCTCACCACCCCACAGGGCATATGGCTACACCTTC.

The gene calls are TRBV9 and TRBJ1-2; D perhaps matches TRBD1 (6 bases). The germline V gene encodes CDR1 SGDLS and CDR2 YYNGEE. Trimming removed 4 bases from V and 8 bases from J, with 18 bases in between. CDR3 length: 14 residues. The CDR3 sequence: CASSLYHRAGGYTF. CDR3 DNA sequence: TGTGCCAGCAGCCTATACCACAGGGCTGGAGGCTACACCTTC.

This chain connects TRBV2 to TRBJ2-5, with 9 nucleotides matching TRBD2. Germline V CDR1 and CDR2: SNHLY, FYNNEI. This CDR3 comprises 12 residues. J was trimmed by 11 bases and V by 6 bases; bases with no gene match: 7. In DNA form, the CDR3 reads TGTGCCAGCAGGCTAGCGGGACGAGAGCAGTACTTC. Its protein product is CASRLAGREQYF.

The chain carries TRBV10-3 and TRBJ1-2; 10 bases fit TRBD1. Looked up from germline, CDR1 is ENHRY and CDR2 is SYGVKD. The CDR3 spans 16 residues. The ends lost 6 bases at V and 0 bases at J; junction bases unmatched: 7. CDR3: CAISPGQGIPNYGYTF. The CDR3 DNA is TGTGCCATCAGCCCGGGACAGGGGATCCCTAACTATGGCTACACCTTC.

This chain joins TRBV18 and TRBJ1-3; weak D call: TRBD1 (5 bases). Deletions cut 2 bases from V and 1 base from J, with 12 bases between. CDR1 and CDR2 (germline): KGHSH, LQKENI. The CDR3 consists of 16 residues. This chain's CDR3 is CASSPGASGSGNTIYF. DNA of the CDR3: TGTGCCAGCTCACCAGGGGCCTCGGGATCTGGAAACACCATATATTTT.

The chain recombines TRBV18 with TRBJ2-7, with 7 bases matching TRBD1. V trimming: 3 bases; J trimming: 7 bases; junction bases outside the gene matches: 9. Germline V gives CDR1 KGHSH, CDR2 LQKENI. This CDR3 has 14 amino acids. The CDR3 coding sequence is TGTGCCAGCTCACCCGACAGGGCCTCCGGGGAGCAGTACTTC. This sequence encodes CASSPDRASGEQYF.

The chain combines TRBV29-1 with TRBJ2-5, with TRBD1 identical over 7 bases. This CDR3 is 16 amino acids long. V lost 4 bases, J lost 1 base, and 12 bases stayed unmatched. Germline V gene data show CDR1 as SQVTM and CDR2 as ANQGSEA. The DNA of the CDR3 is TGCAGCGTTGCAGGTTCGCCGGGACAGCCCCAAGAGACCCAGTACTTC. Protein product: CSVAGSPGQPQETQYF. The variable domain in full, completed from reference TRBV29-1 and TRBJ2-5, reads SAVISQKPSRDICQRGTSLTIQCQVDSQVTMMFWYRQQPGQSLTLIATANQGSEATYESGFVIDKFPISRPNLTFSTLTVSNMSPEDSSIYLCSVAGSPGQPQETQYFGPGTRLLVL.

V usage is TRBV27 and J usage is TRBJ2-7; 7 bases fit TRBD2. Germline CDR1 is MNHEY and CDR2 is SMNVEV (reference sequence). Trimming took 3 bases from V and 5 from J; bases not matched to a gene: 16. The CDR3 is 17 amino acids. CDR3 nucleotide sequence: TGTGCCAGCAGTTTTGGTGGGATAGCGGGCGCCGTTGACGAGCAGTACTTC. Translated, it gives CASSFGGIAGAVDEQYF.

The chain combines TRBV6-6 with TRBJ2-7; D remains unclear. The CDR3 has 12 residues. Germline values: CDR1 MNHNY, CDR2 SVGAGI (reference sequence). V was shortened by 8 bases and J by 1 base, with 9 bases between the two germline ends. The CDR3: CASGAGSYEQYF. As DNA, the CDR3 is TGTGCCAGCGGTGCAGGATCCTACGAGCAGTACTTC.

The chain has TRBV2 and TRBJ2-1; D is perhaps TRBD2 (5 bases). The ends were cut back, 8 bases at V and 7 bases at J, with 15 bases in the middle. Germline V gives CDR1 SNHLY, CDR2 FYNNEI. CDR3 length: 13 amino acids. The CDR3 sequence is CASRRASSNEQFF. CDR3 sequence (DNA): TGTGCCAGCCGTCGTGCTAGCAGTAATGAGCAGTTCTTC.

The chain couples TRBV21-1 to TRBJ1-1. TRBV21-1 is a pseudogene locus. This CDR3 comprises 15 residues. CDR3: CASSKRQEGKTEAFF. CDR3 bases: TGTGCCAGCAGCAAGAGACAGGAGGGGAAGACTGAAGCTTTCTTT.

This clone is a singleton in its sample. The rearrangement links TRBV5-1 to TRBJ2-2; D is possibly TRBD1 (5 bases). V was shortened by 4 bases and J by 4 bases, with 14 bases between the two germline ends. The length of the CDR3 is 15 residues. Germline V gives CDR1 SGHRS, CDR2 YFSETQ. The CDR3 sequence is CASSPTGLGTGELFF. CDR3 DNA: TGCGCCAGCAGCCCAACAGGCCTGGGCACCGGGGAGCTGTTTTTT.

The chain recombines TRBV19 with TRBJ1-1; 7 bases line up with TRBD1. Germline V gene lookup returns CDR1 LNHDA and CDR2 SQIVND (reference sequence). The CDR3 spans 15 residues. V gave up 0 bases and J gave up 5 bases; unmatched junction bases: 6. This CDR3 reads CASSIDQARGTEAFF. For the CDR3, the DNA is TGTGCCAGTAGTATAGATCAGGCCAGGGGGACTGAAGCTTTCTTT. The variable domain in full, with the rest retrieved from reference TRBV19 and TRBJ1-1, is DGGITQSPKYLFRKEGQNVTLSCEQNLNHDAMYWYRQDPGQGLRLIYYSQIVNDFQKGDIAEGYSVSREKKESFPLTVTSAQKNPTAFYLCASSIDQARGTEAFFGQGTRLTVV.

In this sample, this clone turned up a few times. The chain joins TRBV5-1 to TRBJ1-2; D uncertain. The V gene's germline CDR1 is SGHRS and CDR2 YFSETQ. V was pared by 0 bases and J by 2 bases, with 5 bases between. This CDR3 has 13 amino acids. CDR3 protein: CASSLAGNYGYTF. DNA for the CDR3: TGCGCCAGCAGCTTGGCTGGGAACTATGGCTACACCTTC.

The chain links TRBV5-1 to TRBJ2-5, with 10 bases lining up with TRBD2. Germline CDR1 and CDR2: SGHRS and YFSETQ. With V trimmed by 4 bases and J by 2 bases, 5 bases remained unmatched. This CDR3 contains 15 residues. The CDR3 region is CASSRGLALQETQYF. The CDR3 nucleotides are TGCGCCAGCAGCCGGGGACTAGCGCTTCAAGAGACCCAGTACTTC.

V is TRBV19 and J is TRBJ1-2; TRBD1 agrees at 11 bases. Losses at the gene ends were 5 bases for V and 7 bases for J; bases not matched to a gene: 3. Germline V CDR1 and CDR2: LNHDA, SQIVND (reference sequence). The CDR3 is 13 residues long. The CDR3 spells CASSGQGASGYTF. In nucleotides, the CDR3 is TGTGCCAGTAGTGGACAGGGGGCGAGTGGCTACACCTTC.

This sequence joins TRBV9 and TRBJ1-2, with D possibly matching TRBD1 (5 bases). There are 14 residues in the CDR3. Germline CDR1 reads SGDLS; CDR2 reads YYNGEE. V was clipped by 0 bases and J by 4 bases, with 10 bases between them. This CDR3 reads CASSVGVGRYGYTF. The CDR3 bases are TGTGCCAGCAGCGTAGGGGTGGGACGCTATGGCTACACCTTC. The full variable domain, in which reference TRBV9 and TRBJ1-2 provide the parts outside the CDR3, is DSGVTQTPKHLITATGQRVTLRCSPRSGDLSVYWYQQSLDQGLQFLIQYYNGEERAKGNILERFSAQQFPDLHSELNLSSLELGDSALYFCASSVGVGRYGYTFGSGTRLTVV.

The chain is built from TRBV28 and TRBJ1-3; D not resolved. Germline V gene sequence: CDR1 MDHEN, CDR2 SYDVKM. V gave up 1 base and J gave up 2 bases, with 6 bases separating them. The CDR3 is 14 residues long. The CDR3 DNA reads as TGTGCCAGCAGTTTATTCAGGACTGGAAACACCATATATTTT. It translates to CASSLFRTGNTIYF.

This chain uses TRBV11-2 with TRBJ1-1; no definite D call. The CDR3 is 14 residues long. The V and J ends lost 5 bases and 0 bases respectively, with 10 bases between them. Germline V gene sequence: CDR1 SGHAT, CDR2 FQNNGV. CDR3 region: CASSRETMNTEAFF. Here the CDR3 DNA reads TGTGCCAGCAGCCGCGAGACCATGAACACTGAAGCTTTCTTT.

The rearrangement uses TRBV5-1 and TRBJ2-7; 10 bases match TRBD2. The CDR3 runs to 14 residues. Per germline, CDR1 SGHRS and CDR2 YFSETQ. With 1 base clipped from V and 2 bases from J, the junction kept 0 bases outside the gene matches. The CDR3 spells CASSLTSGTYEQYF. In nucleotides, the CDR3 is TGCGCCAGCAGCTTGACTAGCGGGACCTACGAGCAGTACTTC.